The 21 T cell receptor beta chains below were found in one sample sequenced in a study of blood T cell repertoires in COVID-19. The repertoire was sequenced with immunoSEQ multiplex PCR; TCRdb's copy has only in-frame clones and lacks some. Here the sample spans about 140,000 clones, roughly four fifths being singletons. Sequenced sample: peripheral blood. The receptors shown here come from a woman aged 60 to 75 with acute or convalescent COVID-19.

The chain links TRBV29-1 to TRBJ2-1, with 8 bases matching TRBD1. J was trimmed by 6 bases and V by 3 bases; bases with no gene match: 7. Germline loops: CDR1 SQVTM, CDR2 ANQGSEA. The CDR3 loop spans 14 amino acids. The CDR3 DNA sequence: TGCAGCGTTGATTGGACAGGGTACTCCAATGAGCAGTTCTTC. Its protein product is CSVDWTGYSNEQFF.

This chain uses TRBV6-6 with TRBJ2-7; D is possibly TRBD2 (6 bases). The germline gives CDR1 MNHNY, CDR2 SVGAGI (reference sequence). V was shortened by 2 bases and J by 0 bases, with 8 bases between the two germline ends. This CDR3 has 14 residues. The CDR3 here is CASSYGRDSYEQYF. Written as DNA, the CDR3 is TGTGCCAGCAGTTACGGGCGGGACTCCTACGAGCAGTACTTC.

The chain recombines TRBV28 with TRBJ2-1; 10 bases line up with TRBD2. The germline gives CDR1 MDHEN, CDR2 SYDVKM. CDR3 length: 12 amino acids. With V trimmed by 5 bases and J by 12 bases, 4 bases remained unmatched. This chain's CDR3 is CASSRIAGGQFF. CDR3 DNA sequence: TGTGCCAGCAGTAGGATAGCGGGAGGGCAGTTCTTC.

The rearrangement links TRBV9 to TRBJ2-7; 15 nucleotides match TRBD2. The CDR3 runs 18 residues. Germline V lookup: CDR1 SGDLS, CDR2 YYNGEE. The V and J ends lost 0 bases and 4 bases, in that order; junction bases with no gene match: 8. The CDR3 DNA reads as TGTGCCAGCAGCGTAGGTCCGGGACTAGCGGGGGGAACTTACGAGCAGTACTTC. Translating it yields CASSVGPGLAGGTYEQYF.

The chain employs TRBV28 and TRBJ2-7, with 10 bases fitting TRBD1. This CDR3 contains 21 residues. J gave up 1 base and V 1 base, and 19 bases lay outside the gene matches. CDR1 and CDR2 from the germline V gene are MDHEN and SYDVKM. This chain's CDR3 is CASSLFSVFVNRGQGSYEQYF. The CDR3 DNA reads TGTGCCAGCAGTTTATTCTCCGTGTTTGTTAATAGGGGACAGGGGTCCTACGAGCAGTACTTC.

The V gene is TRBV2, the J gene TRBJ1-2; D gene ambiguous. V dropped 6 bases and J dropped 4 bases, with 6 bases sitting between them. From germline, CDR1 is SNHLY and CDR2 FYNNEI. CDR3 length equals 11 residues. CDR3 sequence: CASSAGYGYTF. The CDR3 DNA is TGTGCCAGCAGCGCAGGCTATGGCTACACCTTC.

CDR3 sequence (DNA): TGTGCCAGCAGTTACGACCCCCGACAGCCGGGCAGCACTGAAGCTTTCTTT. It is translated as CASSYDPRQPGSTEAFF. The chain is built from TRBV6-2 or TRBV6-3 and TRBJ1-1, with D perhaps matching TRBD1 (5 bases). V shed 2 bases and J shed 4 bases, with 20 bases lying between them. The CDR3 loop spans 17 amino acids. Per the germline V gene, CDR1 is MNHEY and CDR2 is SVGEGT.

V and J are TRBV3-1 (or the pseudogene TRBV3-2) and TRBJ2-1; 7 bases are shared with TRBD2. The ends lost 1 base at V and 6 bases at J; junction bases unmatched: 6. The CDR3 length is 15 residues. CDR1 is LGHDT, CDR2 YNNKEL, per germline (reference sequence). This CDR3 reads CASSQGRLALNEQFF. CDR3 bases: TGTGCCAGCAGCCAAGGCCGACTAGCTCTCAATGAGCAGTTCTTC.

The chain has TRBV30 and TRBJ2-2; 10 nucleotides agree with TRBD1. The CDR3 runs to 16 residues. Germline values: CDR1 GTSNPN, CDR2 SVGIG (reference sequence). J gave up 4 bases and V 2 bases, and 7 bases lay outside the gene matches. The CDR3 protein is CAWSPAGQGITGELFF. In DNA form, the CDR3 reads TGTGCCTGGAGTCCCGCGGGACAGGGGATCACCGGGGAGCTGTTTTTT.

The chain links TRBV19 to TRBJ2-1; TRBD2 agrees at 11 bases. CDR1 is LNHDA, CDR2 SQIVND, per germline (reference sequence). This CDR3 spans 17 amino acids. The J segment lost 0 bases and the V segment lost 3 bases, leaving 4 bases of the junction unmatched. CDR3 DNA sequence: TGTGCCAGTAGTATTACTAGCGGGAGTCTCTCCTACAATGAGCAGTTCTTC. It specifies CASSITSGSLSYNEQFF.

J is TRBJ1-4 and V is TRBV29-1, with 7 positions matching TRBD1. Germline CDR1 and CDR2: SQVTM and ANQGSEA. Losses at the gene ends were 4 bases for V and 7 bases for J; bases not matched to a gene: 9. CDR3 length: 14 residues. The CDR3: CSVGEQGFGEKLFF. In nucleotides, the CDR3 is TGCAGCGTTGGAGAACAGGGGTTTGGTGAAAAACTGTTTTTT.

This chain connects TRBV24-1 to TRBJ2-6, with 8 bases identical to TRBD1. The germline gives CDR1 KGHDR, CDR2 SFDVKD. The CDR3 covers 19 residues. Trimming cost V 5 bases and J 1 base; bases outside gene matches: 12. CDR3 loop: CATSAAPGTGESGANVLTF. CDR3 nucleotide sequence: TGTGCCACCAGTGCCGCCCCCGGGACAGGCGAGTCTGGGGCCAACGTCCTGACTTTC.

This sequence joins TRBV19 and TRBJ1-5, with 7 bases that match TRBD1. In germline, CDR1 is LNHDA, CDR2 SQIVND (reference sequence). The CDR3 is made up of 16 amino acids. J gave up 2 bases and V 6 bases, and 10 bases lay outside the gene matches. The CDR3 DNA reads TGTGCCAGTAGCGACACAGGGGCCCGCGGCAATCAGCCCCAGCATTTT. This gives the protein CASSDTGARGNQPQHF.

The genes are TRBV7-3 and TRBJ2-7, with D possibly matching TRBD1 (5 bases). V lost 5 bases and J 3 bases, leaving 11 bases between the germline ends. The CDR3 loop spans 13 amino acids. Per germline, CDR1 SGHTA and CDR2 FQGTGA. The CDR3 here is CASSAQGGYEQYF. The CDR3 nucleotides are TGTGCCAGCAGCGCCCAGGGTGGCTACGAGCAGTACTTC.

The chain employs TRBV28 and TRBJ2-2, with 11 bases fitting TRBD2. V trimming: 1 base; J trimming: 5 bases; junction bases outside the gene matches: 6. CDR1 is MDHEN, CDR2 SYDVKM, per germline. CDR3 length: 17 residues. This chain's CDR3 is CASSLLSSGRLTGELFF. The DNA of the CDR3 is TGTGCCAGCAGTTTATTGTCTAGCGGGAGGTTGACCGGGGAGCTGTTTTTT.

This chain uses TRBV28 with TRBJ2-3; the match to TRBD2 covers 8 bases. The CDR3 loop spans 16 amino acids. Looked up from germline, CDR1 is MDHEN and CDR2 is SYDVKM. The V and J ends lost 8 bases and 1 base, in that order; junction bases with no gene match: 11. The CDR3 loop reads CASGNSSGWGTDTQYF. CDR3 DNA sequence: TGTGCCAGCGGTAATTCTAGCGGGTGGGGCACAGATACGCAGTATTTT.

The chain carries TRBV5-1 and TRBJ1-1, with 7 bases matching TRBD1. Germline V gene sequence: CDR1 SGHRS, CDR2 YFSETQ. The junction had 7 bases not matched to a gene; V was cut back by 4 bases and J by 1 base. This CDR3 region has 15 residues. CDR3 amino acids: CASSGGTVSNTEAFF. In DNA form, the CDR3 reads TGCGCCAGCAGCGGTGGGACAGTCTCGAACACTGAAGCTTTCTTT.

V and J are TRBV27 and TRBJ2-1, with 9 bases lining up with TRBD2. Germline V gene lookup returns CDR1 MNHEY and CDR2 SMNVEV (reference sequence). With V trimmed by 3 bases and J by 5 bases, 2 bases remained unmatched. The CDR3 loop spans 14 amino acids. The CDR3 reads CASSLLAGHNEQFF. The DNA of the CDR3 is TGTGCCAGCAGTTTGCTAGCGGGACACAATGAGCAGTTCTTC.

The chain uses TRBV15 and TRBJ1-1; 8 bases map to TRBD1. The germline gives CDR1 LNHNV, CDR2 YYDKDF (reference sequence). The CDR3 length is 14 residues. The V gene end was trimmed by 2 bases and the J gene end by 6 bases; junction bases not matched to a gene: 5. Here the CDR3 reads CATSRRTGSPEAFF. In DNA form, the CDR3 reads TGTGCCACCAGCAGAAGGACAGGGAGTCCTGAAGCTTTCTTT.

The gene calls are TRBV7-7 and TRBJ2-7, with D possibly being TRBD2 (6 bases). The CDR3 has 14 amino acids. V lost 1 base and J 4 bases, leaving 11 bases between the germline ends. The germline V gene encodes CDR1 SSHAT and CDR2 FNYEAQ (reference sequence). The CDR3 protein is CASSLGGEEYEQYF. Written as DNA, the CDR3 is TGTGCCAGCAGCTTAGGGGGGGAAGAGTACGAGCAGTACTTC. Combining the CDR3 with reference TRBV7-7 and TRBJ2-7 gives the whole variable domain GAGVSQSPRYKVTKRGQDVTLRCDPISSHATLYWYQQALGQGPEFLTYFNYEAQPDKSGLPSDRFSAERPEGSISTLTIQRTEQRDSAMYRCASSLGGEEYEQYFGPGTRLTVT.

The chain carries TRBV11-2 and TRBJ2-3; 8 bases are a match to TRBD2. The CDR3 spans 16 residues. Trimming cost V 2 bases and J 4 bases; bases outside gene matches: 8. Germline CDR1 SGHAT, CDR2 FQNNGV. The CDR3 region has the DNA TGTGCCAGCAGCTTAATAGCGGGAAGGGGCGCAGATACGCAGTATTTT. This gives the protein CASSLIAGRGADTQYF.